This is a list of T cell receptor beta chains from one sample in a study of tumor and adjacent non-tumor tissue in lung cancer. TCRdb analysed the multiplex PCR reads with MiXCR anew, one entry per CDR3 protein. The table lists around 50,000 distinct CDR3 sequences, 64% of them singletons. The sequencing input was distant non-tumor lung tissue. The receptors originated from a woman in her 70s with non-small cell lung cancer. Both conserved end residues are part of each CDR3.

J gene | V gene | CDR3 protein
TRBJ2-1 | TRBV6-5 | CASRATSLSRNEQFF
TRBJ2-3 | TRBV14 | CASSQWTGTMVTDTQSF
TRBJ1-2 | TRBV6-5 | CGSSYQTETGHYGYTF
TRBJ2-7 | TRBV7-8 | CASTLANYEQYF
TRBJ1-4 | TRBV2 | CASSRQGEEKLFF
TRBJ2-5 | TRBV6-2/TRBV6-3 | CASSYRGLAGQTYQEIQYF
TRBJ2-4 | TRBV28 | CARSNPGQWVNIQYF
TRBJ2-5 | TRBV5-4 | CASSTSLAPESQYF
TRBJ2-7 | TRBV6-1 | CASSLAVPYEQYF
TRBJ2-7 | TRBV20-1 | CSASDTGAYEQYF
TRBJ2-3 | TRBV5-1 | CASSLAPPNGDTQYF
TRBJ2-5 | TRBV12-3/TRBV12-4 | CTSTDSGRRETQYF
TRBJ2-3 | TRBV4-2 | CASSEGGSGSTDTQYF
TRBJ2-7 | TRBV27 | CASSPCGEESEQYF
TRBJ1-6 | TRBV4-2 | CASSRGSSNYNSPLHF
TRBJ2-1 | TRBV29-1 | CSVYGTNGGNDQFF
TRBJ2-6 | TRBV6-2/TRBV6-3 | CASMQLAGGPGDNVLTF
TRBJ2-2 | TRBV6-5 | CASNGHRRAGELFF
TRBJ1-1 | TRBV29-1 | CNVETGTDAFF
TRBJ2-7 | TRBV28 | CARSFGAGGYEQYF
TRBJ2-1 | TRBV12-3/TRBV12-4 | CASSLRGNSYNEQFF
TRBJ2-1 | TRBV11-1 | CANSYLTRGEQFF
TRBJ1-1 | TRBV6-5 | CVNSLNYRIEAFF
TRBJ2-1 | TRBV12-3/TRBV12-4 | CGSSLGGNEQFF
TRBJ2-1 | TRBV29-1 | CSDDMFSGVTYNGQFF
TRBJ2-2 | TRBV28 | CTSIIAGTGELFF
TRBJ2-1 | TRBV28 | CASRGQNYNEQFF
TRBJ2-7 | TRBV6-6 | CVSSYPTTPTSGRFPYGQYF
TRBJ2-6 | TRBV4-1 | CASSQDGTYYPGANALTF
TRBJ2-1 | TRBV11-1 | CASSFPSWECPYYEHFF
TRBJ2-1 | TRBV7-8 | CASRSTPGSLGYNEQFF
TRBJ1-1 | TRBV10-3 | CAISEDETEAFF
TRBJ2-5 | TRBV9 | CASSVGSMGQETQYF
TRBJ1-4 | TRBV6-1 | CASCNNRGRSENLFF
TRBJ2-1 | TRBV29-1 | CSVHGHVGNEQFF
TRBJ1-1 | TRBV10-3 | CAISEGGTEASF
TRBJ2-7 | TRBV4-1 | CASSTSGYEQYF
TRBJ2-5 | TRBV28 | CASSSVGAPQETQFF
- | TRBV29-1 | CSVEGMDQPQYF
TRBJ2-2 | TRBV12-3/TRBV12-4 | CASIPSGRAGELFF
TRBJ2-1 | TRBV29-1 | CSVEPGIIYNEQFF
TRBJ1-2 | TRBV14 | CVSSRARSYGYTF
TRBJ2-1 | TRBV28 | CARGSPSWGEQFF
TRBJ2-2 | TRBV5-1 | CANNPAWTGELFF
- | TRBV28 | CASSLPSDLTDTQHF
TRBJ2-1 | TRBV7-9 | CVSSQSVYNEQLF